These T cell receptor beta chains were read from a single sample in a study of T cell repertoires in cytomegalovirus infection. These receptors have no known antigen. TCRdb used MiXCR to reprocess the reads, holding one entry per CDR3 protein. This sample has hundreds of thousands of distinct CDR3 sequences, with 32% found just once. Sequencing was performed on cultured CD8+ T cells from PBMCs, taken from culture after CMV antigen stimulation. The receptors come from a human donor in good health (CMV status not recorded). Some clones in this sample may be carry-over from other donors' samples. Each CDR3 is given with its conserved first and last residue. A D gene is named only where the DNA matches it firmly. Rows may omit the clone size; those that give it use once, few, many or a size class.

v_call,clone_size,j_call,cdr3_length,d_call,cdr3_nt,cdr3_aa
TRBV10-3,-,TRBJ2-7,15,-,TGTGCCATCAGTGACGTCTCGGGTCAGCGCCACGAGCAGTACTTC,CAISDVSGQRHEQYF
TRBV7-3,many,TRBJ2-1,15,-,TGTGCCAGCGGCAGCCACGCGAGCTCCTACAATGAGCAGTTCTTC,CASGSHASSYNEQFF
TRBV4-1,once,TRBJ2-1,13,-,TGCGCCAGCAGCCAGGAACCCGGGAATGAGCAGTTCTTC,CASSQEPGNEQFF
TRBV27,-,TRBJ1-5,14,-,TGTGCCAGCAGTTTGGGTCTTAGCAATCAGCCCCAGCATTTT,CASSLGLSNQPQHF
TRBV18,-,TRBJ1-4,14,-,TGTGCCAGCTCCCCCGGCAAGGGGTGGGAAAAACTGTTTTTT,CASSPGKGWEKLFF
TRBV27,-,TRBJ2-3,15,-,TGTGCCAGCAGTTTTGCAGGACGGAAGACAGATACGCAGTATTTT,CASSFAGRKTDTQYF
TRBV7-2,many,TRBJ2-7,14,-,TGTGCCAGCAGCCTAAGCCTGGAGAACTACGAGCAGTACTTC,CASSLSLENYEQYF
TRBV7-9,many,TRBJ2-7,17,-,TGTGCCAGCAGCTTCGACCGATACAGAGGAGGGGTCTACGAGCAGTACTTC,CASSFDRYRGGVYEQYF
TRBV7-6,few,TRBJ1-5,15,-,TGTGCCAGCAGCTTAGGGCCTGGAGGGGACCAGCCCCAGCATTTT,CASSLGPGGDQPQHF
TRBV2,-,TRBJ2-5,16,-,TGTGCCAGCAGTGAAGCGCTTCGGCCCATCCAAGAGACCCAGTACTTC,CASSEALRPIQETQYF
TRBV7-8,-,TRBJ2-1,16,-,TGTGCCAGCAGCTTAGGGGGGGACAGCTCCTACAATGAGCAGTTCTTC,CASSLGGDSSYNEQFF
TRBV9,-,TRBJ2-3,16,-,TGTGCCAGCAGCGAGGGCCTGAACTTTGGCACAGATACGCAGTATTTT,CASSEGLNFGTDTQYF
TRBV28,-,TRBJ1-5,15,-,TGTGCCAGCAGTTTATGGGACGGGAGCAATCAGCCCCAGCATTTT,CASSLWDGSNQPQHF
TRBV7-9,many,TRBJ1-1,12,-,TGTGCCAGCAGCTCCGTAAACACTGAAGCTTTCTTT,CASSSVNTEAFF
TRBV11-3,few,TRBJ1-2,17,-,TGTGCCAGCAGCTTAGATCCAGATTTGCAGACCGACTATGGCTACACCTTC,CASSLDPDLQTDYGYTF
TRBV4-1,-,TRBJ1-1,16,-,TGCGCCAGCAGCCAAGATCTCGGGCTCATGAACACTGAAGCTTTCTTT,CASSQDLGLMNTEAFF
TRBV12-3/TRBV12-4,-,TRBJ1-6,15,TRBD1,TGTGCCAGCAGTTCTGGACAGGGCGCCCATTCACCCCTCCACTTT,CASSSGQGAHSPLHF
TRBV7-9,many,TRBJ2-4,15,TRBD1,TGTGCCAGCACCGGGACAGGGGTCTCCAAAAACATTCAGTACTTC,CASTGTGVSKNIQYF
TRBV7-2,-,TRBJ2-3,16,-,TGTGCCAGCAGCCCAGGGGGCGGGGGACCCACAGATACGCAGTATTTT,CASSPGGGGPTDTQYF
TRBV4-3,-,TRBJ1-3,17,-,TGCGCCAGCAGCCAAGATAGGGAGGGTACGACTGGAAACACCATATATTTT,CASSQDREGTTGNTIYF